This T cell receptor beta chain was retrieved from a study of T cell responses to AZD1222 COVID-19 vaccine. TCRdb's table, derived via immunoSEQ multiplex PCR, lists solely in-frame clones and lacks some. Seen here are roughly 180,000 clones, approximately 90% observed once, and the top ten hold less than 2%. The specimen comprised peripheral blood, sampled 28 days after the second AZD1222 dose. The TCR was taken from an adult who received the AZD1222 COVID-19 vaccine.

CDR3 bases: TGCGCCAGCAGCTTCGGCGAAGGAAACTACGAGCAGTACTTC. As protein: CASSFGEGNYEQYF. The chain recombines TRBV5-1 with TRBJ2-7; D is uncertain. The V gene's germline CDR1 is SGHRS and CDR2 YFSETQ. V lost 2 bases and J 3 bases, leaving 12 bases between the germline ends. The CDR3 extends over 14 amino acids.